The rows below give T cell receptor beta chains drawn from one sample of a study of cytomegalovirus exposure and HLA in healthy donors. Libraries were prepared by immunoSEQ multiplex PCR; TCRdb keeps only in-frame clonotypes and omits some of them. The sample lists some 62,000 clones; approximately 89% were seen once. The sequencing input was PBMCs. These receptors all come from a man between 18 and 35 years old in good health and CMV-seronegative. The CDR3 runs from the conserved cysteine through the conserved F or W. The order of the fields is CDR3 DNA, CDR3 protein, clone size, J gene, D gene, V gene. A D gene is named only where the DNA matches it firmly. Clone size is given for some rows only: seen once, a few or many times, or a class if the clone is expanded.

TGCGCCAGCAGCCAAGCTAGTCAGGGGAGCGACATTCAGTACTTC,CASSQASQGSDIQYF,.,TRBJ2-4,.,TRBV4-1
TGTGCCAGCAGCCAAGGGGAGTCATCTGGGGCCAACGTCCTGACTTTC,CASSQGESSGANVLTF,.,TRBJ2-6,.,TRBV4-2
TGTGCCAGCAGCTCACCCTCAGGGGGTGGTAACTATGGCTACACCTTC,CASSSPSGGGNYGYTF,.,TRBJ1-2,TRBD1,TRBV7-2
TGTGCCAGCAGCTCTGAGGGGGACGGGGAAAAACTGTTTTTT,CASSSEGDGEKLFF,.,TRBJ1-4,.,TRBV7-8
TGCGCCAGCAGCCGTCAGTTGAACACCGGGGAGCTGTTTTTT,CASSRQLNTGELFF,.,TRBJ2-2,.,TRBV5-1
TGTGCCAGCAGTGAGGGGCCGGCTGCGGGGGCCAACGTCCTGACTTTC,CASSEGPAAGANVLTF,few,TRBJ2-6,.,TRBV6-1
TGTGCCACCCAAAGGACAGGGGGGGTCTACGAGCAGTACTTC,CATQRTGGVYEQYF,.,TRBJ2-7,TRBD1,TRBV6-5
TGTGCCTGGAGTACACGGACAGCCGAGCAGTACTTC,CAWSTRTAEQYF,.,TRBJ2-7,.,TRBV30
TGTGCCAGCAGCTCCTCGACATCGGGGGATAGCAATCAGCCCCAGCATTTT,CASSSSTSGDSNQPQHF,.,TRBJ1-5,.,TRBV11-2
TGTGCCAGCAGTTTTCTGGACAGGGACGAGGGCTACACCTTC,CASSFLDRDEGYTF,.,TRBJ1-2,TRBD1,TRBV27
TGTGCCTGGAGGGGGGAGGGGCAGGCTAATGAAAAACTGTTTTTT,CAWRGEGQANEKLFF,.,TRBJ1-4,.,TRBV30
TGCGCCAGCCTGACCGGGACTAGGAACGCCGGGGAGCTGTTTTTT,CASLTGTRNAGELFF,.,TRBJ2-2,TRBD2,TRBV10-2
TGTGCCAGCAGCTTAGGGACTAGCGGTAGCACCGGGGAGCTGTTTTTT,CASSLGTSGSTGELFF,.,TRBJ2-2,TRBD2,TRBV11-2
TGTGCCGGAAGTTTCAGGGGTGGAGCCGGGGAGCTGTTTTTT,CAGSFRGGAGELFF,.,TRBJ2-2,.,TRBV19
TGCGCCAGCAGCTTGGAGGGGTCCGGGGAGCTGTTTTTT,CASSLEGSGELFF,.,TRBJ2-2,.,TRBV5-1
TGCAGTGCTAGAACGGGGTCAGGCTACACCTTC,CSARTGSGYTF,.,TRBJ1-2,.,TRBV20-1
TGTGCCAGCAGCGCCCCGGGAGGGGGGCACTCTGGGGCCAACGTCCTGACTTTC,CASSAPGGGHSGANVLTF,.,TRBJ2-6,TRBD2,TRBV9
TGTGCCAGCAGCTTAGGGGCGGGGCGCACAGATACGCAGTATTTT,CASSLGAGRTDTQYF,.,TRBJ2-3,.,TRBV11-2
TGTGCCAGCAGCTTCCGGGGGAATCAGCCCCAGCATTTT,CASSFRGNQPQHF,.,TRBJ1-5,.,TRBV5-6
TGCGCCAGCAGCTTGGGTTCAGGGGCGAACACTGAAGCTTTCTTT,CASSLGSGANTEAFF,.,TRBJ1-1,.,TRBV5-1
TGTGCCAGCAGAAGGGGCACTGAAGCTTTCTTT,CASRRGTEAFF,.,TRBJ1-1,.,TRBV6-6
TGTGCCAGCAGCTTAGGGGTTCTCGGGCAGCCCCAGCATTTT,CASSLGVLGQPQHF,.,TRBJ1-5,.,TRBV7-8
TGCGCCAGCAGAGGACAGGGGATTAACTACGAGCAGTACTTC,CASRGQGINYEQYF,few,TRBJ2-7,TRBD1,TRBV5-1
TGTGCCAGCATCCCTAGGCCCTCCTCCCACAATGAGCAGTTCTTC,CASIPRPSSHNEQFF,.,TRBJ2-1,.,TRBV28
TGTGCCAGCAGTTCACTCCAGGGGGCGCATTATGGCTACACCTTC,CASSSLQGAHYGYTF,.,TRBJ1-2,TRBD1,TRBV11-2
TGTGCCAGCAGCGTAGAGCTAGGGGGTGCCTATGGCTACACCTTC,CASSVELGGAYGYTF,.,TRBJ1-2,.,TRBV9
TGCGCCAGCAGCCCCGGGGACAGGGGGCAGACTGAAGCTTTCTTT,CASSPGDRGQTEAFF,.,TRBJ1-1,TRBD1,TRBV4-1
TGTGCCTGGAGTGTCTCAGGGGCTGGAAACACCATATATTTT,CAWSVSGAGNTIYF,.,TRBJ1-3,.,TRBV30
TGTGCCAGTAGTGACAGCCTTCAAGAGACCCAGTACTTC,CASSDSLQETQYF,.,TRBJ2-5,.,TRBV19
TGTGCCAGCAGCTGGGCTGACAGCGGAAACACCATATATTTT,CASSWADSGNTIYF,once,TRBJ1-3,.,TRBV7-8
TGCGCCAGCAGCTTGGATCAGACACTAGTTCTGTACTTC,CASSLDQTLVLYF,.,TRBJ2-7,.,TRBV5-1